These T cell receptor beta chains were read from a single sample in a study of T cells after yellow fever vaccination. A single record per CDR3 protein comes from TCRdb applying MiXCR to the 5' RACE reads. Of hundreds of thousands of distinct CDR3 sequences listed, about 7.8% are singletons. The material sequenced was PBMCs, taken roughly 45 days after the first yellow fever vaccination. These receptors were obtained from a man between 18 and 29 years old who received the YFV17D yellow fever vaccine. Both conserved end residues are part of each CDR3.

v_gene	j_gene	CDR3aa
TRBV6-1	TRBJ2-7	CASRPLSSYEQYF
TRBV5-1	TRBJ1-5	CASSLWPGGLNQPQHF
TRBV10-2	TRBJ1-6	CASLGPNNSPLHF
TRBV2	TRBJ2-5	CASTESSFRRETQYF
TRBV2	TRBJ1-5	CASSRQIGNQPQHF
TRBV19	TRBJ2-2	CASLAPGRNTGELFF
TRBV30	TRBJ2-6	CAWIPWTDITGANVLTF
TRBV5-1	TRBJ1-1	CASSLAGGLTEAFF
TRBV12-3/TRBV12-4	TRBJ1-1	CASSARWDTEAFF
TRBV27	TRBJ1-5	CASSPTGNSNQPQHF
TRBV6-5	TRBJ1-5	CASSYDRDQPQHF
TRBV6-5	TRBJ2-3	CASSYGTGGASSTDTQYF
TRBV12-3/TRBV12-4	TRBJ2-1	CASSLGTGGSGEQFF
TRBV19	TRBJ2-1	CASQQRSYNEQFF
TRBV2	TRBJ2-7	CASTFGQGTSSYEQYF
TRBV7-2	TRBJ2-1	CASSASSVGEQFF
TRBV29-1	TRBJ1-4	CSAYVGKLFF
TRBV30	TRBJ2-7	CAWSVRDRDTAQYF
TRBV18	TRBJ1-5	CASSPQGGQGNQPQHF
TRBV4-3	TRBJ2-5	CASSQAHGGLWTQYF
TRBV14	TRBJ2-7	CASSQVGQGNREQYF
TRBV19	TRBJ1-1	CASLQGAGEAFF
TRBV6-1	TRBJ1-5	CASRQAGRGPGDQPQHF
TRBV7-9	TRBJ1-1	CASRAIPGTFEAFF
TRBV4-2	TRBJ2-4	CASSQDWGPAKNIQYF
TRBV5-1	TRBJ1-2	CASSIADSTVYTF
TRBV15	TRBJ2-3	CATSRDDSTDTQYF
TRBV19	TRBJ2-3	CASSIRGSTDTQYF
TRBV4-1	TRBJ2-5	CASSQVAQGVGTQYF
TRBV6-5	TRBJ1-5	CASSYSVGGTQHF